These 4 T cell receptor beta chains share one sample of origin, sequenced in a study of technical replicates of blood from a few donors. TCRdb keeps only in-frame clones here, not all; method: immunoSEQ multiplex PCR. The data hold 85,000 to 90,000 clones, with approximately 90% observed a single time. The sample taken for sequencing was T cells isolated from PBMCs. All receptors derive from a human donor in good health.

To note about this clone: The junction shows a germline mismatch at one end, possibly a read error. V usage is TRBV27 and J usage is TRBJ2-3; perhaps TRBD1 as D (5 bases). This CDR3 spans 12 amino acids. Per germline, CDR1 MNHEY and CDR2 SMNVEV (reference sequence). CDR3 nucleotide sequence: TGTGCCAGCAGTTTGCCCCAGGGCCCGGCCCGTTTT. It codes for CASSLPQGPARF.

The chain links TRBV6-5 to TRBJ2-7, with a possible D match to TRBD2 (5 bases). This CDR3 contains 15 residues. Germline CDR1 reads MNHEY; CDR2 reads SVGAGI. Trimming pared 3 bases from V and 4 bases from J, leaving 16 bases between. The CDR3 is CASSYGPEARYEQYF. In nucleotides, the CDR3 is TGTGCCAGCAGTTATGGACCGGAGGCCCGGTACGAGCAGTACTTC.

CDR3 protein: CASSLRTSGQLVTGELFF. The CDR3 bases are TGCGCCAGCAGCTTGCGGACTAGCGGGCAACTAGTGACCGGGGAGCTGTTTTTT. This chain connects TRBV5-1 to TRBJ2-2; 11 bases line up with TRBD2. Germline V gene data show CDR1 as SGHRS and CDR2 as YFSETQ. V lost 1 base and J lost 5; bases outside the gene matches: 10. There are 18 residues in the CDR3.

The chain couples TRBV5-8 to TRBJ2-3; 8 bases are shared with TRBD1. The CDR3 length is 16 residues. Germline trimming cut 4 bases from V and 4 bases from J; bases unmatched to any gene: 11. CDR1 and CDR2 (germline): SGHTS, YDEGEE. The CDR3 sequence is CASSLHTGGFSDTQYF. The DNA for the CDR3 is TGTGCCAGCAGCCTGCATACAGGGGGATTTTCAGATACGCAGTATTTT.